Shown below are 29 T cell receptor beta chains from a single sample sequenced in a study of T cell clonality in common variable immunodeficiency (dated by TCRdb to about 2015). Libraries were built with the immunoSEQ multiplex PCR assay. Sourced from immuneACCESS, this table was stored by TCRdb with only in-frame sequences that have V and J called. A share of the clones is absent; for the studies checked, an unresolved V gene accounts for under half, and the remainder has no known explanation. Listed for this sample are 30,000 to 40,000 clones, none observed only a single time. The ten largest make up around a tenth of the sample. Sequencing was performed on peripheral blood mononuclear cells. The origin of the receptors is a person aged 18 to 70 in good health.

This clone was counted ten times or more. The read terminates 3 residues before the CDR3 end, so the remaining end is supplied by the germline J gene. The rearrangement links TRBV7-2 to TRBJ2-3, with D unclear. This CDR3 spans 12 amino acids. Looked up from germline, CDR1 is SGHTA and CDR2 is FQGNSA. V lost 7 bases and J lost 6, with 11 bases in between. The sequenced CDR3 bases are TGTGCCAGCACCCCAGTAAGGGATACG. It is translated as CASTPVRDT. The whole CDR3 is CASTPVRDTQYF. Combining the CDR3 with reference TRBV7-2 and TRBJ2-3 gives the whole variable domain GAGVSQSPSNKVTEKGKDVELRCDPISGHTALYWYRQSLGQGLEFLIYFQGNSAPDKSGLPSDRFSAERTGGSVSTLTIQRTQQEDSAVYLCASTPVRDTQYFGPGTRLTVL.

This clone was counted many times. The read is 3 residues too short to cover the CDR3 end, so that end is filled in from the germline J gene. The chain has TRBV7-2 and TRBJ2-3, with 9 positions matching TRBD2. The V gene end was trimmed by 5 bases and the J gene end by 1 base; junction bases not matched to a gene: 4. Germline V gives CDR1 SGHTA, CDR2 FQGNSA. The CDR3 spans 15 residues. CDR3 in amino acids: CASSRLADRTDTQYF. CDR3 bases read: TGTGCCAGCAGCAGACTAGCGGACCGCACAGATACG.

This clone has ten or more counts. The read finishes 3 residues shy of the CDR3 end, and the germline J gene is used to complete it. The chain recombines TRBV5-4 with TRBJ2-7; 9 bases are a match to TRBD2. V shed 1 base, J shed 4 bases, and the junction held 6 bases outside the gene matches. Germline V CDR1 and CDR2: SGHNT, YYREEE (reference sequence). CDR3 length equals 15 residues. This CDR3 is CASSLYGSGRYEQYF. Partial CDR3 DNA: TGTGCCAGCAGCTTGTACGGGAGCGGGAGGTACGAG.

At least ten counts were recorded for this clone. The sequenced fragment ends 3 residues before the CDR3 boundary, so the rest is inferred from the germline J gene. The J gene is TRBJ2-3, the V gene TRBV13; TRBD2 matches 11 bases. The CDR3 loop spans 16 amino acids. V was pared by 8 bases and J by 6 bases, with 13 bases of the junction left unmatched. Germline V gene lookup returns CDR1 PRHDT and CDR2 FYEKMQ (reference sequence). The CDR3 region is CASRSPLAGVEDTQYF. Incomplete CDR3 DNA: TGTGCCAGCCGAAGTCCACTAGCGGGAGTAGAGGATACG.

This clone was seen at least ten times. The read ends 3 residues before the CDR3 terminus; that terminus is restored from the germline J gene. This chain uses TRBV20-1 with TRBJ2-3; tentative D call: TRBD1 (6 bases). Germline CDR1 and CDR2: DFQATT and SNEGSKA (reference sequence). With 6 bases removed from V and 1 base from J, the gap between germline ends came to 23 bases. This CDR3 spans 17 amino acids. The DNA read from the CDR3 is TGCAGTGCCCTTCTTGGGGGCGGCTTTTTTGGCACAGATACG. It codes for CSALLGGGFFGTDT. The entire CDR3 sequence reads CSALLGGGFFGTDTQYF.

Turning to this clone: The observed sequence ends 3 residues before the CDR3 terminus, with the missing tail filled in from the germline J gene. The chain links TRBV7-9 to TRBJ2-4; D is perhaps TRBD2 (6 bases). The CDR3 is made up of 14 amino acids. From germline, CDR1 is SEHNR and CDR2 FQNEAQ (reference sequence). This chain's CDR3 is CASRWGDTNYGQYF. CDR3 bases read: TGTGCCAGCAGATGGGGGGATACGAACTATGGT.

This clone was counted ten times or more. With the read ending 3 residues before the CDR3 end, the germline J gene is used to fill in that end. The chain couples TRBV3-1 (or the pseudogene TRBV3-2) to TRBJ1-5; 10 bases are shared with TRBD1. The CDR3 spans 14 residues. CDR1 is LGHDT and CDR2 is YNNKEL in the germline V gene (reference sequence). V gave up 3 bases and J gave up 7 bases; unmatched junction bases: 3. The CDR3 bases that were read are TGTGCCAGCAGCCACGGGACAGGGGTACAGCCC. Protein: CASSHGTGVQP. From start to end, the CDR3 is CASSHGTGVQPQHF.

This clone was observed at least ten times. The CDR3 DNA, read in part, is TGTGCCAGCAACCTGCGGGGGGCCAACGTC. This sequence encodes CASNLRGANV. The whole CDR3 protein is CASNLRGANVLTF. The V and J genes are TRBV5-8 and TRBJ2-6; D uncertain. The CDR3 is cut off 3 residues early in the read; its end comes from the germline J gene. V lost 6 bases, J lost 4 bases, and 8 bases lay in between. The CDR3 extends over 13 amino acids. CDR1 SGHTS and CDR2 YDEGEE come from the germline V gene. The entire variable domain, with the rest obtained from reference TRBV5-8 and TRBJ2-6, is as follows: EAGVTQSPTHLIKTRGQQATLRCSPISGHTSVYWYQQALGLGLQFLLWYDEGEERNRGNFPPRFSGRQFPNYSSELNVNALELEDSALYLCASNLRGANVLTFGAGSRLTVL.

In its sample, this clone was seen many times. The CDR3 is cut off 3 residues early in the read; its end comes from the germline J gene. V usage is TRBV20-1 and J usage is TRBJ1-5, with D unresolved. The germline V and J ends were trimmed by 2 bases and 4 bases, with 12 bases remaining between them. CDR3 size: 14 residues. Germline V lookup: CDR1 DFQATT, CDR2 SNEGSKA (reference sequence). The sequenced CDR3 bases are TGCAGTGCTAGAAAGTCTTCGGGGAATCAGCCC. It yields the protein CSARKSSGNQP. In full, the CDR3 is CSARKSSGNQPQHF.

This clone was picked up many times. The sequenced CDR3 bases are TGCGCCAGCAGCCCCGGGGACAGCGGCTACGGGGAG. This encodes CASSPGDSGYGE. The whole CDR3 sequence reads CASSPGDSGYGELFF. The chain recombines TRBV5-1 with TRBJ2-2, with 7 bases identical to TRBD1. The observed sequence ends 3 residues before the CDR3 terminus, with the missing tail filled in from the germline J gene. Germline trimming cut 4 bases from V and 7 bases from J; bases unmatched to any gene: 10. Germline-derived CDR1 and CDR2 are SGHRS and YFSETQ. The CDR3 consists of 15 residues.

This clone came up many times. The read ends 3 residues early relative to the CDR3; the germline J gene fills the gap. J is TRBJ2-1 and V is TRBV30; 12 bases are a match to TRBD2. The CDR3 spans 15 residues. Germline-derived CDR1 and CDR2 are GTSNPN and SVGIG (reference sequence). With V trimmed by 5 bases and J by 4 bases, 6 bases remained unmatched. CDR3 DNA (partial): TGTGCCTGGGCACTAGCGGGAGGTACTTACAATGAG. Translation: CAWALAGGTYNE. The full CDR3 is CAWALAGGTYNEQFF.

This clone came up many times. The missing CDR3 end, 3 residues past where the read stops, is filled in from the germline J gene. The V gene is TRBV20-1, the J gene TRBJ2-5; TRBD1 matches at 10 bases. CDR3 length: 13 amino acids. V trimming: 3 bases; J trimming: 5 bases; junction bases outside the gene matches: 3. CDR1 is DFQATT, CDR2 SNEGSKA, per germline (reference sequence). The part of the CDR3 DNA that was read is TGCAGTGCTAGGGGGACAGGGGTCGAGACC. The encoded protein is CSARGTGVET. The full CDR3 reads CSARGTGVETQYF.

The table lists this clone with many counts. The missing CDR3 end, 3 residues past where the read stops, is filled in from the germline J gene. The V gene is TRBV7-9, the J gene TRBJ2-1, with D possibly being TRBD1 (5 bases). Per germline, CDR1 SEHNR and CDR2 FQNEAQ (reference sequence). Trimming removed 5 bases at V and 9 bases at J, with 14 bases between. This CDR3 has 13 amino acids. The CDR3 bases that were read are TGTGCCAGCAGCGGGCTGGGTGGGGCTGAG. Its protein product is CASSGLGGAE. From start to end, the CDR3 is CASSGLGGAEQFF.

This clone has at least ten counts. The CDR3 end lies 3 residues beyond the end of the read and is filled in from the germline J gene. The genes are TRBV14 and TRBJ2-1, with D uncertain. The CDR3 covers 12 residues. V was shortened by 4 bases and J by 9 bases, with 10 bases between the two germline ends. In germline, CDR1 is SGHDN, CDR2 FVKESK. This chain's CDR3 is CASSPVGSEQFF. The DNA read from the CDR3 is TGTGCCAGCAGCCCGGTCGGGTCTGAG.

In this sample, this clone turned up many times. The sequenced fragment ends 3 residues before the CDR3 boundary, so the rest is inferred from the germline J gene. The rearrangement uses TRBV6-2 or TRBV6-3 and TRBJ2-3, with D tentatively TRBD2 (5 bases). Germline CDR1 reads MNHEY; CDR2 reads SVGEGT. The CDR3 runs to 16 residues. V shed 7 bases and J shed 3 bases, with 20 bases lying between them. Incomplete CDR3 DNA: TGTGCCAGCACCCAAACAAGCGGCAGGATAACAGATACG. Translation gives CASTQTSGRITDT. The entire CDR3 protein is CASTQTSGRITDTQYF.

On this clone: Coverage ceases 3 residues before the CDR3 finishes, and the germline J gene fills in the end. The V call is TRBV11-1, the J call TRBJ2-3; D might be TRBD2 (6 bases). Germline CDR1 is SGHAT and CDR2 is FQDESV (reference sequence). V was pared by 7 bases and J by 5 bases, with 10 bases between. The CDR3 extends over 12 amino acids. The CDR3: CASKRGGDTQYF. The covered CDR3 bases are TGTGCCAGCAAACGGGGAGGAGATACG.

As to this clone: The CDR3 extends 3 residues past the end of the read, so its final part is completed from the germline J gene. The chain joins TRBV7-2 to TRBJ2-7; D not certain. The V gene's germline CDR1 is SGHTA and CDR2 FQGNSA. V gave up 1 base and J gave up 2 bases, with 9 bases separating them. The CDR3 totals 14 residues. The sequenced CDR3 bases are TGTGCCAGCAGCTTAGGGTCCCAGACCTACGAG. Residues: CASSLGSQTYE. The full CDR3 is CASSLGSQTYEQYF.

At least ten counts were recorded for this clone. CDR3 protein: CASSPRDRDNYGYTF. Partial CDR3 DNA: TGTGCCAGCTCACCCCGGGACAGAGACAACTATGGC. V and J are TRBV18 and TRBJ1-2, with TRBD1 matching 7 bases. The read falls 3 residues short of the CDR3 end, and the missing part is taken from the germline J gene. The CDR3 totals 15 residues. The germline V gene has CDR1 KGHSH and CDR2 LQKENI. V shed 3 bases, J shed 2 bases, and the junction held 6 bases outside the gene matches.

This clone was seen a handful of times. The CDR3 is cut off 3 residues early in the read; its end comes from the germline J gene. The chain carries TRBV2 and TRBJ1-6; D possibly corresponds to TRBD1 (6 bases). The V gene lost 6 bases and the J gene lost 8 bases, with 14 bases spanning the gap. Germline-derived CDR1 and CDR2 are SNHLY and FYNNEI. The CDR3 sequence is 14 residues long. The part of the CDR3 DNA that was read is TGTGCCAGCAGGACAGGTGGTTTCGATTCACCC. It codes for CASRTGGFDSP. In full, the CDR3 is CASRTGGFDSPLHF.

This clone appeared many times. The observed sequence ends 3 residues before the CDR3 terminus, with the missing tail filled in from the germline J gene. The chain links TRBV10-1 to TRBJ2-1; tentatively, D is TRBD2 (5 bases). The germline CDR1 and CDR2 sequences are WNHNN and SYGVQD (reference sequence). The CDR3 sequence is 14 residues long. V dropped 4 bases and J dropped 0 bases, with 7 bases sitting between them. The CDR3 bases that were read are TGCGCCAGCAGTGCGGGGAGCTCCTACAATGAG. Its protein is CASSAGSSYNE. The entire CDR3 protein reads CASSAGSSYNEQFF.

This clone was seen ten or more times. Read data end 3 residues before the CDR3 end; the end is taken from the germline J gene. The rearrangement uses TRBV20-1 and TRBJ2-1; D might be TRBD1 (6 bases). Germline values: CDR1 DFQATT, CDR2 SNEGSKA (reference sequence). The CDR3 spans 15 residues. Trimming left V 4 bases short and J 3 bases short, with 16 bases between. Incomplete CDR3 DNA: TGCAGTGCTACCCAGGGGTTCCCCGGCTACAATGAG. It codes for CSATQGFPGYNE. The full CDR3 reads CSATQGFPGYNEQFF.

This clone was recorded at least ten times. The CDR3: CASTLDRGMETGELFF. The sequenced CDR3 bases are TGTGCCAGCACCTTGGACAGGGGGATGGAAACTGGGGAG. The V gene is TRBV2, the J gene TRBJ2-2; TRBD1 agrees at 10 bases. Coverage ceases 3 residues before the CDR3 finishes, and the germline J gene fills in the end. Trimming removed 7 bases from V and 8 bases from J; junction bases left unmatched: 13. This CDR3 has 16 residues. CDR1 and CDR2 (germline): SNHLY, FYNNEI.

Concerning this clone: The CDR3 extends 3 residues past the end of the read, so its final part is completed from the germline J gene. The rearrangement joins TRBV19 to TRBJ1-2; D uncertain. CDR1 and CDR2 (germline): LNHDA, SQIVND (reference sequence). This CDR3 comprises 16 residues. The CDR3 sequence is CASTPPAAGAYNDYTF. CDR3 DNA (partial): TGTGCCAGTACCCCCCCAGCGGCGGGAGCATACAATGAC.

This clone was seen repeatedly, ten times or more. The read falls 3 residues short of the CDR3 end, and the missing part is taken from the germline J gene. The chain joins TRBV7-8 to TRBJ2-2; TRBD1 is a possible D gene (6 bases). This CDR3 has 12 residues. Germline V gene data show CDR1 as SGHVS and CDR2 as FQNEAQ. V shed 5 bases and J shed 9 bases, with 10 bases lying between them. CDR3 in amino acids: CASSVTGRELFF. The sequenced CDR3 bases are TGTGCCAGCAGCGTCACAGGGAGGGAG.

This clone was seen ten or more times. The CDR3 extends 3 residues past the end of the read, so its final part is completed from the germline J gene. The chain recombines TRBV5-1 with TRBJ2-3, with 7 bases that match TRBD1. V lost 3 bases to trimming and J lost 0 bases; unmatched junction nucleotides: 7. The CDR3 runs to 16 residues. The germline gives CDR1 SGHRS, CDR2 YFSETQ. The sequenced CDR3 bases are TGCGCCAGCAGCTGGAAGACAGGGTTTAGCACAGATACG. Encoded protein: CASSWKTGFSTDT. From start to end, the CDR3 is CASSWKTGFSTDTQYF.

This clone was seen at least ten times. Coverage ceases 3 residues before the CDR3 finishes, and the germline J gene fills in the end. V usage is TRBV9 and J usage is TRBJ1-1; D is ambiguous. The V end was cut by 0 bases, the J end by 1 base, with 13 bases between. Germline V gives CDR1 SGDLS, CDR2 YYNGEE. The CDR3 is 16 amino acids. CDR3 amino acids: CASSVVRPGSNTEAFF. The sequenced CDR3 bases are TGTGCCAGCAGCGTAGTGAGGCCAGGTTCGAACACTGAA. Drawing the rest from reference TRBV9 and TRBJ1-1, the complete variable domain is DSGVTQTPKHLITATGQRVTLRCSPRSGDLSVYWYQQSLDQGLQFLIQYYNGEERAKGNILERFSAQQFPDLHSELNLSSLELGDSALYFCASSVVRPGSNTEAFFGQGTRLTVV.

On this clone itself: The read is 3 residues too short to cover the CDR3 end, so that end is filled in from the germline J gene. The chain links TRBV19 to TRBJ2-3; tentatively, D is TRBD1 (7 bases). CDR1 is LNHDA and CDR2 is SQIVND in the germline V gene (reference sequence). This CDR3 is 15 amino acids long. The DNA read from the CDR3 is TGTGCCAGTAGTATTCAGGGGGGTAGCCATCAGCCG. As protein: CASSIQGGSHQP. The full CDR3 protein reads CASSIQGGSHQPQYF.

This clone was detected ten times or more. The read finishes 3 residues shy of the CDR3 end, and the germline J gene is used to complete it. The chain recombines TRBV2 with TRBJ2-2, with a possible D match to TRBD2 (6 bases). Germline CDR1 and CDR2: SNHLY and FYNNEI. V was clipped by 4 bases and J by 7 bases, with 16 bases between them. The CDR3 loop spans 15 amino acids. The chain's CDR3 is CASSVQLAPGGELFF. The part of the CDR3 DNA that was read is TGTGCCAGCAGTGTACAACTAGCCCCAGGCGGGGAG.

This clone showed up just a few times. The read gets to within 3 residues of the CDR3 end, and the germline J gene fills in the rest. The chain is built from TRBV18 and TRBJ1-2; D remains unclear. The CDR3 contains 12 residues. Looked up from germline, CDR1 is KGHSH and CDR2 is LQKENI. The covered CDR3 bases are TGTGCCAGCAAGACTAGCGACAATGAC. Translation: CASKTSDND. The whole CDR3 is CASKTSDNDYTF. The whole variable domain, filled in from reference TRBV18 and TRBJ1-2, reads NAGVMQNPRHLVRRRGQEARLRCSPMKGHSHVYWYRQLPEEGLKFMVYLQKENIIDESGMPKERFSAEFPKEGPSILRIQQVVRGDSAAYFCASKTSDNDYTFGSGTRLTVV.